Reported below is one T cell receptor beta chain. Its antigen target is currently unknown. No much larger clone is present one base from it, and per-base qualities are unavailable. The germline V gene encodes CDR1 SGHTA and CDR2 FQGTGA. From cysteine to phenylalanine, the CDR3 is 17 amino acids long. Only the CDR3 DNA is retained, 51 bases long and in frame from the first base. Trimming costs V 4 bases and J 3 bases, and their ends lie 21 bases apart. For sequencing of the TCRbeta CDR3 region, genomic DNA was extracted from the sorted cells. The immunoSEQ Assay was used to sequence the TCRbeta CDR3 regions. Here the immuneACCESS table is served through TCRdb, limited to in-frame sequences with V and J called. Missing clones are a known gap in these copies; in checked studies unresolved V genes cover under half, and the rest lacks a known reason. The sample table contains about 14,000 clones; only one count was recorded for around 87% of them. The biggest ten clones account for about 6.7% of the sample.

The trial excluded patients who had a history of autoimmune disease or were on systemic immunosuppression. In every dose cohort, peripheral blood was drawn for TCR sequencing at baseline, cycle 4 day 1, and cycle 7 day 1. Samples were obtained from an open-label, multicenter, first-in-human phase I dose-escalation trial of ivuxolimab. Adults with locally advanced or metastatic head and neck squamous cell, hepatocellular, melanoma or renal cell carcinoma were enrolled in the trial. Before TCR sequencing, CD4+ and CD8+ T cells were separately sorted from peripheral blood. This sample is part of a study of OX40 agonist ivuxolimab in advanced cancers. Regarding the study in general: Ivuxolimab was a fully human IgG2 agonistic monoclonal antibody targeting the costimulatory receptor OX40 (CD134). Intravenous ivuxolimab was administered to patients every 2 weeks at six dose levels: 0.01, 0.1, 0.3, 1.5, 3 and 10 mg/kg. Among the 52 dose-escalation patients, about 20 had hepatocellular carcinoma, 15 or so melanoma, 9 renal cell carcinoma and 9 head and neck cancer. The dose-escalation cohort was over 70% male with a mean age of approximately 60 years, ranging from roughly 23 to 80. Patients were allowed to have had prior anti-PD-1, anti-PD-L1 or anti-CTLA-4 therapy, and approximately 40% of the dose-escalation patients had previously received checkpoint inhibitors. Partial responses occurred in three dose-escalation patients, of whom one had hepatocellular carcinoma and two had cutaneous melanoma. The point of sequencing TCRbeta in the periphery was to test whether ivuxolimab changed TCR sequence diversity and drove clonal T-cell expansion. The monotherapy dose-escalation portion (N of about 50 patients) of the phase I ivuxolimab trial is reported in the paper. Points the paper makes about the study in general: The antigen specificity of the peripheral T cells that underwent clonal expansion was not determined. At doses of 0.1 to 3.0 mg/kg, clonal expansion of both CD4+ and CD8+ T cells in blood was seen between baseline and week 6. Low levels of normalized T-cell clonal expansion were also shown by some nonresponding patients. In the 0.1-3.0 mg/kg groups, partial responders were among the patients with the lowest normalized peripheral clonal expansion, particularly in CD8+ T cells. After ivuxolimab, more expanded clones were found on average in CD8+ T cells than in CD4+ T cells.

Recombination connected TRBV7-3 to TRBJ1-2; the D segment could be TRBD1, given 6 matching bases. This specimen consisted of CD4+ or CD8+ T cells sorted from blood, obtained in a trial of the OX40 agonist ivuxolimab. The origin of this receptor is an adult with an advanced solid tumor such as melanoma, head and neck, liver or kidney cancer. This receptor has the CDR3 CASSSQAQGPGYYGYTF. Read as DNA, the sequence is TGTGCCAGCAGCTCCCAAGCCCAGGGGCCCGGCTACTATGGCTACACCTTC.